The TCR beta chain under discussion was sequenced for a study of T cell repertoires in cytomegalovirus infection. Study-wide background: It can be stated that public TCR beta signatures indicated CMV infection as well as a matching HLA type. The study, taken as a whole, reports: There were HLA-C-restricted CMV-specific TCR beta clonotypes dominating the ex vivo response. The study identified carriers of CMV plus the relevant HLA from cumulative public TCR beta family frequency.

TCRdb called the reads again in MiXCR, with one record for every CDR3 protein. The sample contains 300,000 to 400,000 distinct CDR3 sequences, 15% to 20% of which appear only once. A remark on this clonotype: The antigen remains undetermined.

The CDR3 runs 14 residues. Germline V gene data show CDR1 as MNHEY and CDR2 as SVGEGT. V was shortened by 8 bases and J by 11 bases, with 24 bases between the two germline ends. This receptor was obtained from a human donor in good health (CMV status not recorded). Some clones in this sample may be carry-over from other donors' samples. V gene TRBV6-2 or TRBV6-3 combines with J gene TRBJ1-1; D might be TRBD1 (5 bases). Sequenced sample: PBMCs. The DNA of the CDR3 is TGTGCCAGCGGTCTAGGGGCCGCCCGAGGGGAGGCTTTCTTT. Amino acids: CASGLGAARGEAFF.